This T cell receptor beta chain was found in a study of PD-L1 blockade in urothelial cancer. At the level of the study: Analysis of blood occurred 3 weeks (second dose) and 6 weeks after treatment start. When blood samples were assessed, the median T cell count was about 140,000.

This table comes from immunoSEQ multiplex PCR, and its TCRdb copy is limited to in-frame clones, with some not included. Of 60,000 to 75,000 clones in the sample, 80% to 85% were seen once. The V and J ends lost 2 bases and 5 bases respectively, with 5 bases between them. From germline, CDR1 is SGHRS and CDR2 YFSETQ. The CDR3 extends over 11 amino acids. Sample time point: pretreatment peripheral blood. Pretreatment sampling and on-treatment sampling together yielded between 1 and 8 samples for each patient. The sample was PBMCs, taken around atezolizumab (anti-PD-L1) treatment. The sequence derives from a woman aged 70-85 years with urothelial cancer. V is TRBV5-1 and J is TRBJ2-7, with D uncertain. In DNA, the CDR3 is TGCGCCAGCAGCTTCCGGGACGAGCAGTACTTC. It specifies CASSFRDEQYF.